This TCR beta chain emerged from a study of shared clonotypes between healthy human individuals. The table came from immunoSEQ multiplex PCR; TCRdb's copy has only in-frame clones and leaves some out. The sample gives more than 1,200,000 clones, less than 99% of which show up once; 0.36% is in the top ten. CDR3 length: 13 amino acids. Trimming took 5 bases from V and 1 from J, leaving 7 bases between them. Germline CDR1 SEHNR, CDR2 FQNEAQ (reference sequence). J is TRBJ2-3 and V is TRBV7-9; D not resolved. The clonotype originates from a man aged 30 to 45 in good health. Sequencing was performed on naive CD4+ T cells sorted from blood. Documented subset: CD45RA+ positively selected. In DNA form, the CDR3 reads TGTGCCAGCAGCGGTCAGCGCACAGATACGCAGTATTTT. The encoded protein is CASSGQRTDTQYF.